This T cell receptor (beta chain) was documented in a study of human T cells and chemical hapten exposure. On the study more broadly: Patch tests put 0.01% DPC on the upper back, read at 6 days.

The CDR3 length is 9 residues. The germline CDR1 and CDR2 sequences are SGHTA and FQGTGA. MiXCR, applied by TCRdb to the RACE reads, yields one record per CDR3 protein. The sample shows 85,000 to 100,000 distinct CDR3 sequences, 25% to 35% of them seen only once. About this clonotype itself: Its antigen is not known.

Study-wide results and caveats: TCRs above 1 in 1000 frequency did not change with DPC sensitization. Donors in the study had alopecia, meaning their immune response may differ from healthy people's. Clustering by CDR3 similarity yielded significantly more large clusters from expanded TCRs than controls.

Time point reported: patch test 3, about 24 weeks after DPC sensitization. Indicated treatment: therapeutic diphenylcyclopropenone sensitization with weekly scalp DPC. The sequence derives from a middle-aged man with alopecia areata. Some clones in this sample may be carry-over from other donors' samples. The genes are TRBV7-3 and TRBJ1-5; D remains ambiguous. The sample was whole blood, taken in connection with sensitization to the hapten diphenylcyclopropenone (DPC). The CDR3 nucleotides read TGTGCGGAGGACCAGCCCCAGCATTTT. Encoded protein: CAEDQPQHF. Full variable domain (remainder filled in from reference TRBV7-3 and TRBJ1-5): GAGVSQTPSNKVTEKGKYVELRCDPISGHTALYWYRQSLGQGPEFLIYFQGTGAADDSGLPNDRFFAVRPEGSVSTLKIQRTERGDSAVYLCAEDQPQHFGDGTRLSIL.